The next 30 T cell receptor beta chains were all read from a single sample in a study of long-term antiretroviral therapy in people with HIV. They ran version v3.0 of the immunoSEQ assay at survey level. TCRdb's table, derived via immunoSEQ multiplex PCR, lists solely in-frame clones and lacks some. Counted here are some 25,000 clones, 86% occurring once; the ten biggest clones make up approximately 3.8%. The sequenced sample was unsorted PBMCs, obtained 1.9 years after starting antiretroviral therapy. Source of these receptors: a woman aged 30 to 39 with HIV.

V gene TRBV7-3 combines with J gene TRBJ1-6; 8 bases fit TRBD1. Per germline, CDR1 SGHTA and CDR2 FQGTGA. The CDR3 totals 14 residues. Trimming removed 3 bases from V and 5 bases from J; junction bases left unmatched: 0. The CDR3 bases are TGTGCCAGCAGCTTGACAGGGGATAATTCACCCCTCCACTTT. It specifies CASSLTGDNSPLHF.

The CDR3 protein is CAISEIRERVYGYTF. DNA for the CDR3: TGTGCCATCAGTGAGATCAGGGAAAGGGTCTATGGCTACACCTTC. The chain recombines TRBV10-3 with TRBJ1-2; D may be TRBD1 (5 bases). V gave up 2 bases and J gave up 4 bases, with 14 bases separating them. The CDR3 length is 15 residues. CDR1 is ENHRY, CDR2 SYGVKD, per germline.

V is TRBV18 and J is TRBJ1-5; no clear D. Germline values: CDR1 KGHSH, CDR2 LQKENI. The CDR3 has 14 amino acids. Trimming pared 3 bases from V and 2 bases from J, leaving 8 bases between. The CDR3 region has the DNA TGTGCCAGCTCACCGAGTGGTGGCAATCAGCCCCAGCATTTT. Its translation is CASSPSGGNQPQHF.

The chain uses TRBV10-3 and TRBJ1-2, with 7 bases lining up with TRBD1. Germline lookup yields CDR1 ENHRY and CDR2 SYGVKD. The CDR3 sequence is 14 residues long. V gave up 8 bases and J gave up 7 bases; unmatched junction bases: 13. For the CDR3, the DNA is TGTGCCATCCCTATCCCTCGACAGGGCGGTGGCTACACCTTC. Amino acid sequence: CAIPIPRQGGGYTF.

The rearrangement joins TRBV19 to TRBJ1-6; 7 nucleotides match TRBD1. This CDR3 has 13 residues. Germline loops: CDR1 LNHDA, CDR2 SQIVND (reference sequence). V shed 2 bases and J 9 bases; nucleotides not matched to a gene: 1. The CDR3: CASSITGASPLHF. The DNA for the CDR3 is TGTGCCAGTAGTATAACAGGGGCTTCACCCCTCCACTTT.

This chain links TRBV4-1 with TRBJ1-2; 7 bases are shared with TRBD1. V lost 0 bases and J lost 2; bases outside the gene matches: 6. This CDR3 comprises 16 residues. Germline V lookup: CDR1 MGHRA, CDR2 YSYEKL. CDR3 coding DNA: TGCGCCAGCAGCCAAGATGACTGGGACAGAAACTATGGCTACACCTTC. Residues: CASSQDDWDRNYGYTF.

The chain carries TRBV27 and TRBJ2-3, with a possible D match to TRBD2 (7 bases). The CDR3 covers 14 residues. The V end lost 7 bases, the J end lost 6 bases, and 17 bases lay between the germline ends. Germline V gene lookup returns CDR1 MNHEY and CDR2 SMNVEV (reference sequence). CDR3 region: CASNLGGAPDTQYF. The CDR3 coding sequence is TGTGCCAGCAACCTAGGGGGGGCCCCCGATACGCAGTATTTT.

The CDR3 DNA follows: TGTGCCAGCACCCGAGGTAGAATCCCTAAGGACCAGCCCCAGCATTTT. Translated, it gives CASTRGRIPKDQPQHF. The chain joins TRBV2 to TRBJ1-5; D gene ambiguous. Germline V gene data show CDR1 as SNHLY and CDR2 as FYNNEI. The length of the CDR3 is 16 residues. V was clipped by 7 bases and J by 7 bases, with 23 bases between them.

The J gene is TRBJ1-3, the V gene TRBV18; no definite D call. The germline CDR1 and CDR2 sequences are KGHSH and LQKENI. The germline V and J ends were trimmed by 6 bases and 0 bases, with 9 bases remaining between them. The CDR3 has 14 residues. This chain's CDR3 is CASSPLGSGNTIYF. The CDR3 DNA is TGTGCCAGCTCTCCCTTGGGCTCTGGAAACACCATATATTTT.

The CDR3 sequence is CAISVRHEAGYTF. The CDR3, as DNA: TGTGCCATCAGTGTTCGGCACGAAGCTGGCTACACCTTC. V gene TRBV10-3 combines with J gene TRBJ1-2; D not certain. V dropped 4 bases and J dropped 7 bases, with 13 bases sitting between them. The CDR3 totals 13 residues. Germline values: CDR1 ENHRY, CDR2 SYGVKD.

The genes are TRBV30 and TRBJ1-3, with no clear D. This CDR3 contains 16 residues. V shed 2 bases and J shed 0 bases, with 14 bases lying between them. CDR1 and CDR2 (germline): GTSNPN, SVGIG (reference sequence). In DNA form, the CDR3 reads TGTGCCTGGAGTATAAGTGGGCTTAGCTCTGGAAACACCATATATTTT. It yields the protein CAWSISGLSSGNTIYF.

The gene calls are TRBV5-1 and TRBJ2-5, with 7 bases lining up with TRBD1. CDR1 is SGHRS and CDR2 is YFSETQ in the germline V gene. V shed 3 bases, J shed 1 base, and the junction held 6 bases outside the gene matches. This CDR3 is built from 15 residues. The CDR3 DNA reads as TGCGCCAGCAGCTCCCTGGGACAGACCCAAGAGACCCAGTACTTC. It yields the protein CASSSLGQTQETQYF.

This chain uses TRBV11-2 with TRBJ2-3; D is possibly TRBD1 (6 bases). The germline gives CDR1 SGHAT, CDR2 FQNNGV. V dropped 5 bases and J dropped 6 bases, with 9 bases sitting between them. The CDR3 is 12 residues long. CDR3 loop: CASSLQGDTQYF. Written as DNA, the CDR3 is TGTGCCAGCAGCCTCCAGGGGGATACGCAGTATTTT.

This rearrangement joins TRBV7-3 to TRBJ2-1; tentatively, D is TRBD2 (5 bases). The CDR3 is made up of 14 amino acids. Deletions cut 3 bases from V and 7 bases from J, with 13 bases between. Looked up from germline, CDR1 is SGHTA and CDR2 is FQGTGA. This CDR3 is CASSLGGPGNEQFF. CDR3 DNA: TGTGCCAGCAGCTTGGGCGGGCCTGGAAATGAGCAGTTCTTC.

V gene TRBV7-3 combines with J gene TRBJ2-2; TRBD2 matches at 7 bases. CDR3 length: 15 amino acids. Trimming removed 0 bases from V and 7 bases from J; junction bases left unmatched: 5. Germline lookup yields CDR1 SGHTA and CDR2 FQGTGA. CDR3 protein: CASSLTGTTGGELFF. CDR3 sequence (DNA): TGTGCCAGCAGCTTAACCGGGACTACGGGCGGGGAGCTGTTTTTT.

This clone has a handful of counts. This chain connects TRBV7-9 to TRBJ1-3; tentative D call: TRBD1 (5 bases). This CDR3 comprises 16 residues. Germline CDR1 SEHNR, CDR2 FQNEAQ (reference sequence). Trimming took 5 bases from V and 0 from J, leaving 14 bases between them. The DNA for the CDR3 is TGTGCCAGCAGCCCGGCGGGACTGAGCTCTGGAAACACCATATATTTT. Translating gives CASSPAGLSSGNTIYF.

The chain uses TRBV5-8 and TRBJ1-2; D is unresolved. CDR3 length equals 12 residues. V was shortened by 1 base and J by 7 bases, with 8 bases between the two germline ends. Looked up from germline, CDR1 is SGHTS and CDR2 is YDEGEE. This chain's CDR3 is CASSLIIGGYTF. CDR3 coding DNA: TGTGCCAGCAGCTTGATCATTGGTGGCTACACCTTC.

This clone has only a few counts. The V and J genes are TRBV11-1 and TRBJ1-5; no clear D. With 1 base removed from V and 6 bases from J, the gap between germline ends came to 13 bases. Germline V gene sequence: CDR1 SGHAT, CDR2 FQDESV (reference sequence). There are 15 residues in the CDR3. CDR3 in DNA: TGTGCCAGCAGCTTAGTTGCGCAGCAGAGTCAGCCCCAGCATTTT. Its protein is CASSLVAQQSQPQHF.

V is TRBV6-6 and J is TRBJ1-5; D gene uncertain. Trimming stripped 7 bases from V and 7 bases from J, with 11 bases between. Germline V lookup: CDR1 MNHNY, CDR2 SVGAGI (reference sequence). This CDR3 comprises 12 residues. In DNA form, the CDR3 reads TGTGCCAGCAATTTGGGCCACCAGCCCCAGCATTTT. It codes for CASNLGHQPQHF.

This chain joins TRBV30 and TRBJ1-6, with D perhaps TRBD1 (5 bases). Germline V gene lookup returns CDR1 GTSNPN and CDR2 SVGIG (reference sequence). The CDR3 consists of 14 residues. V was cut by 3 bases and J by 4 bases, with 10 bases left in between. In DNA, the CDR3 is TGTGCCTGGAGGGGACGGGCATATAATTCACCCCTCCACTTT. Its translation: CAWRGRAYNSPLHF.

This chain links TRBV11-2 with TRBJ1-2, with 9 bases lining up with TRBD1. Germline V lookup: CDR1 SGHAT, CDR2 FQNNGV. Germline trimming cut 1 base from V and 7 bases from J; bases unmatched to any gene: 7. The CDR3 totals 15 residues. The CDR3 is CASSLGRTGGGGYTF. The CDR3, as DNA: TGTGCCAGCAGCTTAGGCCGCACAGGGGGCGGTGGCTACACCTTC.

The chain joins TRBV21-1 to TRBJ1-5. TRBV21-1 is a recognized pseudogene. The CDR3 loop spans 18 amino acids. In DNA, the CDR3 is TGTGCCAGCAGCAAAGGTCCCGGGGCAGTCGTCAGCAATCAGCCCCAGCATTTT. Protein sequence: CASSKGPGAVVSNQPQHF.

This clone showed up just once. The rearrangement links TRBV7-9 to TRBJ2-6; D remains unclear. Germline CDR1 SEHNR, CDR2 FQNEAQ (reference sequence). Deletions cut 5 bases from V and 0 bases from J, with 8 bases between. This CDR3 comprises 15 residues. CDR3 in amino acids: CASSKRFSGANVLTF. The DNA of the CDR3 is TGTGCCAGCAGCAAAAGATTCTCTGGGGCCAACGTCCTGACTTTC.

The gene calls are TRBV10-3 and TRBJ2-3, with a possible D match to TRBD2 (6 bases). Germline CDR1 is ENHRY and CDR2 is SYGVKD. The V end lost 3 bases, the J end lost 5 bases, and 12 bases lay between the germline ends. This CDR3 has 14 residues. In DNA, the CDR3 is TGTGCCATCAGTGATGGCAGGGAGGTAGATACGCAGTATTTT. This gives the protein CAISDGREVDTQYF.

This chain uses TRBV7-8 with TRBJ2-1, with D unresolved. The CDR3 runs 11 residues. V lost 5 bases to trimming and J lost 8 bases, with 7 bases between them. Germline lookup yields CDR1 SGHVS and CDR2 FQNEAQ. The CDR3 loop reads CASSLMDEQFF. The CDR3 DNA reads as TGTGCCAGCAGCCTTATGGATGAGCAGTTCTTC.

This chain uses TRBV7-9 with TRBJ1-1; D is ambiguous. V lost 4 bases and J lost 0, with 6 bases in between. The CDR3 contains 13 residues. Germline loops: CDR1 SEHNR, CDR2 FQNEAQ (reference sequence). Here the CDR3 DNA reads TGTGCCAGCAGCTACAACATGAACACTGAAGCTTTCTTT. Translated: CASSYNMNTEAFF.

This chain connects TRBV5-4 to TRBJ2-7; maybe TRBD1 (7 bases). This CDR3 has 14 amino acids. The V end lost 4 bases, the J end lost 5 bases, and 16 bases lay between the germline ends. CDR1 is SGHNT, CDR2 YYREEE, per germline (reference sequence). The CDR3 is CASSLQGTRNEQYF. The CDR3 DNA reads TGTGCCAGCAGCCTACAGGGGACTCGGAACGAGCAGTACTTC. Variable domain in full (rest from reference TRBV5-4 and TRBJ2-7): ETGVTQSPTHLIKTRGQQVTLRCSSQSGHNTVSWYQQALGQGPQFIFQYYREEENGRGNFPPRFSGLQFPNYSSELNVNALELDDSALYLCASSLQGTRNEQYFGPGTRLTVT.

The chain uses TRBV30 and TRBJ1-2; 9 nucleotides agree with TRBD1. This CDR3 comprises 15 residues. V trimming: 1 base; J trimming: 7 bases; junction bases outside the gene matches: 10. CDR1 GTSNPN and CDR2 SVGIG come from the germline V gene (reference sequence). In nucleotides, the CDR3 is TGTGCCTGGAGTGCACAGGGGGCCTGGGTGGCTGGCTACACCTTC. Its translation is CAWSAQGAWVAGYTF. The variable domain in full, with the rest retrieved from reference TRBV30 and TRBJ1-2, is SQTIHQWPATLVQPVGSPLSLECTVEGTSNPNLYWYRQAAGRGLQLLFYSVGIGQISSEVPQNLSASRPQDRQFILSSKKLLLSDSGFYLCAWSAQGAWVAGYTFGSGTRLTVV.

The CDR3 DNA sequence: TGTGCCAGTAGTATCGGTCCGGGGAACACTGAAGCTTTCTTT. This encodes CASSIGPGNTEAFF. This chain uses TRBV19 with TRBJ1-1; unclear D gene. The germline V gene encodes CDR1 LNHDA and CDR2 SQIVND (reference sequence). The V gene lost 3 bases and the J gene lost 1 base, with 9 bases spanning the gap. The CDR3 totals 14 residues.

V gene TRBV10-3 combines with J gene TRBJ1-5; D is unresolved. The CDR3 contains 15 residues. V was cut by 2 bases and J by 3 bases, with 11 bases left in between. From germline, CDR1 is ENHRY and CDR2 SYGVKD. The CDR3 loop is CAISEGSTLNQPQHF. In DNA, the CDR3 is TGTGCCATCAGTGAGGGGTCCACTCTCAATCAGCCCCAGCATTTT.